The next 15 T cell receptor beta chains were all read from a single sample in a study of T-cell reconstitution after alpha-beta-depleted transplantation in children. Preparation of the TCRbeta library was carried out with unique molecular identifiers. From the PCR reads, TCRdb called clonotypes with MiXCR, one entry per CDR3 protein. This table holds under 850,000 distinct CDR3 sequences, around 14% found once. The input for sequencing was PBMCs, taken before TCRalphabeta/CD19-depleted stem cell transplant. All receptors derive from a girl aged 2 to 9 with congenital amegakaryocytic thrombocytopenia, due to receive a stem cell transplant.

In its sample, this clonotype was seen many times. This chain uses TRBV29-1 with TRBJ2-7; the match to TRBD2 covers 9 bases. Germline V gene sequence: CDR1 SQVTM, CDR2 ANQGSEA. V lost 6 bases to trimming and J lost 3 bases; unmatched junction nucleotides: 6. This CDR3 is 13 amino acids long. CDR3: CSVRTSENYEQYF. The CDR3 bases are TGCAGCGTACGGACTAGCGAGAACTACGAGCAGTACTTC.

The gene calls are TRBV12-3 or TRBV12-4 and TRBJ2-4, with TRBD2 matching over 7 bases. The trim removed 1 base at V and 5 bases at J, leaving 5 bases unmatched. This CDR3 comprises 15 residues. The CDR3: CASSLGDYVENIQYF. The CDR3 DNA reads TGTGCCAGCAGTTTAGGGGACTATGTCGAAAACATTCAGTACTTC.

This clonotype showed up many times. The J gene is TRBJ2-1, the V gene TRBV29-1; 9 bases fit TRBD2. From germline, CDR1 is SQVTM and CDR2 ANQGSEA. This CDR3 comprises 13 residues. V shed 6 bases, J shed 8 bases, and the junction held 8 bases outside the gene matches. The CDR3 spells CSVSGRIVDEQFF. The CDR3, as DNA: TGCAGCGTCAGCGGGAGGATTGTCGATGAGCAGTTCTTC.

Only a few counts were recorded for this clonotype. The genes are TRBV7-9 and TRBJ2-3, with unresolved D. Germline-derived CDR1 and CDR2 are SEHNR and FQNEAQ (reference sequence). The CDR3 runs to 15 residues. V was pared by 3 bases and J by 1 base, with 11 bases between. CDR3 coding DNA: TGTGCCAGCAGCTTCCGCTTGATAGGCACAGATACGCAGTATTTT. Translating gives CASSFRLIGTDTQYF.

This chain uses TRBV12-3 or TRBV12-4 with TRBJ1-5; tentatively, D is TRBD1 (5 bases). With 0 bases removed from V and 0 bases from J, the gap between germline ends came to 15 bases. This CDR3 has 18 residues. CDR3 loop: CASSLAGANRYSNQPQHF. The CDR3 DNA is TGTGCCAGCAGTTTAGCAGGGGCGAATCGGTATAGCAATCAGCCCCAGCATTTT.

This clonotype came up many times. V usage is TRBV20-1 and J usage is TRBJ2-3; a weak D match, TRBD2 (5 bases). In germline, CDR1 is DFQATT, CDR2 SNEGSKA (reference sequence). Trimming took 0 bases from V and 6 from J, leaving 16 bases between them. This CDR3 comprises 15 residues. CDR3 nucleotides: TGCAGTGCTAGAGATTCCCGGGGAAGTAGGGATACGCAGTATTTT. Residues: CSARDSRGSRDTQYF.

In its sample, this clonotype was seen many times. The chain joins TRBV20-1 to TRBJ2-7, with D perhaps matching TRBD1 or TRBD2 (5 bases each). Germline V gene data show CDR1 as DFQATT and CDR2 as SNEGSKA (reference sequence). The CDR3 sequence is 14 residues long. Trimming stripped 3 bases from V and 0 bases from J, with 12 bases between. The CDR3 sequence is CSARRGPSSYEQYF. CDR3 coding DNA: TGCAGTGCTAGGAGGGGACCAAGCTCCTACGAGCAGTACTTC.

This clonotype was detected many times. This sequence joins TRBV20-1 and TRBJ2-1; D is perhaps TRBD1 (6 bases). V was pared by 5 bases and J by 9 bases, with 11 bases between. The CDR3 runs 11 residues. CDR1 and CDR2 (germline): DFQATT, SNEGSKA (reference sequence). The CDR3 DNA is TGCAGTGCTTACAGGGTTCCTGAGCAGTTCTTC. Its protein product is CSAYRVPEQFF.

This clonotype appeared a few times. The V gene is TRBV12-3 or TRBV12-4, the J gene TRBJ2-1, with 15 nucleotides matching TRBD2. V shed 7 bases and J 9 bases; nucleotides not matched to a gene: 10. This CDR3 comprises 16 residues. The CDR3 sequence: CASTLKPGLAGGEQFF. CDR3 sequence (DNA): TGTGCCAGCACGCTTAAGCCGGGACTAGCGGGAGGTGAGCAGTTCTTC.

This clonotype was seen at least ten times. This chain uses TRBV20-1 with TRBJ2-1; no clear D. V lost 4 bases and J 3 bases, leaving 13 bases between the germline ends. The CDR3 loop spans 14 amino acids. Germline CDR1 and CDR2: DFQATT and SNEGSKA (reference sequence). The CDR3 DNA reads TGCAGTGCTAACCCGATAGCTGACTACAATGAGCAGTTCTTC. Residues: CSANPIADYNEQFF.

This clonotype was counted only a few times. The chain links TRBV7-8 to TRBJ2-1, with 10 positions matching TRBD1. This CDR3 contains 15 residues. V was clipped by 1 base and J by 9 bases; unmatched bases: 6. Germline-derived CDR1 and CDR2 are SGHVS and FQNEAQ. The CDR3 region is CASSLGGTGEGEQFF. The CDR3 DNA follows: TGTGCCAGCAGCTTAGGGGGGACAGGGGAGGGTGAGCAGTTCTTC.

The chain couples TRBV6-5 to TRBJ2-1, with 7 bases identical to TRBD2. With 2 bases clipped from V and 4 bases from J, the junction kept 8 bases outside the gene matches. Per germline, CDR1 MNHEY and CDR2 SVGAGI. The CDR3 is 16 residues long. This CDR3 reads CASSYLASGRYNEQFF. The DNA for the CDR3 is TGTGCCAGCAGTTACCTGGCTAGCGGTCGGTACAATGAGCAGTTCTTC.

The V call is TRBV6-1, the J call TRBJ1-5; D might be TRBD1 (6 bases). V gave up 1 base and J gave up 6 bases, with 13 bases separating them. The germline V gene encodes CDR1 MNHNS and CDR2 SASEGT. CDR3 size: 15 residues. The CDR3 DNA sequence: TGTGCCAGCAGTGAAGGAGGAGGGGGGCGTCAGCCCCAGCATTTT. This codes for CASSEGGGGRQPQHF.

This clonotype was counted between two and nine times. The rearrangement uses TRBV11-2 and TRBJ2-3; perhaps D is TRBD1 or TRBD2 (5 bases each). Trimming left V 1 base short and J 5 bases short, with 16 bases between. CDR1 and CDR2 from the germline V gene are SGHAT and FQNNGV. This CDR3 contains 16 residues. CDR3 DNA sequence: TGTGCCAGCAGCTTAGTTGGGGACCCCCGGGTAGATACGCAGTATTTT. Residues: CASSLVGDPRVDTQYF.

This clonotype was picked up many times. This sequence joins TRBV6-1 and TRBJ2-1; 8 bases are a match to TRBD2. The CDR3 covers 15 residues. CDR1 is MNHNS, CDR2 SASEGT, per germline. V was clipped by 3 bases and J by 8 bases; unmatched bases: 9. The CDR3 reads CASSDGGRNFDEQFF. The DNA for the CDR3 is TGTGCCAGCAGTGATGGCGGGAGGAATTTCGATGAGCAGTTCTTC.